This T cell receptor beta chain was obtained from a study of tumor-infiltrating lymphocytes in primary liver carcinoma. For blood RNA, unsorted whole blood served as the source, and germline DNA was extracted too. Whole-study findings and limits: Compared with tumor region pairs, tumor-adjacent and tumor-blood pairs overlapped less.

cDNA specific to TCR beta was made from roughly 500 ng of total RNA, with a constant-region primer employed for priming. ARM-PCR, slightly modified, supplied the TCR beta libraries through three nested multiplex PCR rounds. The first two PCR rounds, approximately 10 cycles each, used TRBV1-TRBV30 forward primers and a C-beta reverse primer. TCRdb redid the calling of the multiplex PCR reads with MiXCR, one entry per CDR3 protein. The table has about 350,000 distinct CDR3 sequences, around three fifths seen once. The germline V gene encodes CDR1 SGHDN and CDR2 FVKESK. CDR3 length equals 16 residues. The junction had 5 bases not matched to a gene; V was cut back by 3 bases and J by 2 bases. This clonotype was observed many times. The antigen remains undetermined.

The receptor was derived from a middle-aged man with primary liver carcinoma and hepatitis B virus infection. The V gene is TRBV14, the J gene TRBJ2-5; 11 bases match TRBD2. Source material: peripheral blood. The CDR3 protein is CASSQRGTSGQETQYF. The CDR3 DNA reads TGTGCCAGCAGCCAGAGGGGGACTAGCGGACAAGAGACCCAGTACTTC.